This section outlines one T cell receptor (beta chain) sequence together with its context. Its antigen is unidentified. The record originates from a study of T cell responses to AZD1222 COVID-19 vaccine. Profiled with immunoSEQ multiplex PCR; TCRdb holds only in-frame clones, not every one. The sample records under 150,000 clones, 88% being singletons. Study-level findings and limits: White British people made up most donors, females outnumbered males, and clonal diversity was possibly underestimated.

This TCR derives from an adult in good health. The sample consisted of peripheral blood, taken on day 0 of AZD1222 vaccination.

This CDR3 reads CATSDPTGSGQPQHF. In nucleotides, the CDR3 is TGTGCCACCAGTGACCCGACAGGGTCGGGACAGCCCCAGCATTTT. The chain links TRBV24-1 to TRBJ1-5; 7 bases align to TRBD1. V was clipped by 4 bases and J by 7 bases; unmatched bases: 9. Germline V lookup: CDR1 KGHDR, CDR2 SFDVKD. The CDR3 has 15 residues.